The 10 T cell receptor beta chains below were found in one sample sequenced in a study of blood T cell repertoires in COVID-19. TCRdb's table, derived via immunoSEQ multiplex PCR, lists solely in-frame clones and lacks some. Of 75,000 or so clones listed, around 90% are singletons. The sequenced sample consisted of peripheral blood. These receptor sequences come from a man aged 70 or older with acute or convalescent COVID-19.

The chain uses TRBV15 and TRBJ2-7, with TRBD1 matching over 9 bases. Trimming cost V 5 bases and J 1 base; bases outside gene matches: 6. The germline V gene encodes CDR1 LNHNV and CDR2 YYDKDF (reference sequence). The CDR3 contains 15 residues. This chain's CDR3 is CATSRRGQGSYEQYF. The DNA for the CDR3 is TGTGCCACCAGCCGGAGGGGACAGGGATCCTACGAGCAGTACTTC.

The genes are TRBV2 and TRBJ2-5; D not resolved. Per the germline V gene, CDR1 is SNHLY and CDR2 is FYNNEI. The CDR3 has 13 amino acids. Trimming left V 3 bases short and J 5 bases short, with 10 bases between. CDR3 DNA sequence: TGTGCCAGCAGTGATGGCGGTAGGGAGACCCAGTACTTC. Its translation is CASSDGGRETQYF. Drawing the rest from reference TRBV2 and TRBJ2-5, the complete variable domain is EPEVTQTPSHQVTQMGQEVILRCVPISNHLYFYWYRQILGQKVEFLVSFYNNEISEKSEIFDDQFSVERPDGSNFTLKIRSTKLEDSAMYFCASSDGGRETQYFGPGTRLLVL.

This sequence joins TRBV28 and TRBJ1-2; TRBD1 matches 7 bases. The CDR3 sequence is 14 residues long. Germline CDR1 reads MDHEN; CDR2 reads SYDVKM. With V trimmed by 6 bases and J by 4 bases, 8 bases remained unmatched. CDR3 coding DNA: TGTGCCAGCAGCCAAGGGGGACAGCTCTATGGCTACACCTTC. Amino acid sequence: CASSQGGQLYGYTF.

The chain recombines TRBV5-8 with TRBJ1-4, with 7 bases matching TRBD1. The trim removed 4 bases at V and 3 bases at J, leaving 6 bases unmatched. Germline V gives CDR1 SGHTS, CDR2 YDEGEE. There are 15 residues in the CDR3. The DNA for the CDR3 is TGTGCCAGCAGCAGGTCCGGGACAGCTAATGAAAAACTGTTTTTT. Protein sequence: CASSRSGTANEKLFF.

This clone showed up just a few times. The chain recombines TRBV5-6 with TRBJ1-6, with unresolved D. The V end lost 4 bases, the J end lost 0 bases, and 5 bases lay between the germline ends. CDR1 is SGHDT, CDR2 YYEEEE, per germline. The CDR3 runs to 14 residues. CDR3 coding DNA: TGTGCCAGCAGCCGAGACTCCTATAATTCACCCCTCCACTTT. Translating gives CASSRDSYNSPLHF.

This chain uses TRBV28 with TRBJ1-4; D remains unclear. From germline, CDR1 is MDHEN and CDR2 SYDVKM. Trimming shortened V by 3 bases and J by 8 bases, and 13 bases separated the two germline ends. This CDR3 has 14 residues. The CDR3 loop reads CASSFGGLGEKLFF. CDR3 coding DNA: TGTGCCAGCAGTTTCGGCGGGTTGGGAGAAAAACTGTTTTTT.

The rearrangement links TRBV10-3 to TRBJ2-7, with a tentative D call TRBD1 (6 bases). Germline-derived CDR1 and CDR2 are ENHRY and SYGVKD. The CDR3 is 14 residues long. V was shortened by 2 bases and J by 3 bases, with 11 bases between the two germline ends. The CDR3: CAISEKGVVYEQYF. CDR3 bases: TGTGCCATCAGTGAGAAGGGGGTGGTCTACGAGCAGTACTTC.

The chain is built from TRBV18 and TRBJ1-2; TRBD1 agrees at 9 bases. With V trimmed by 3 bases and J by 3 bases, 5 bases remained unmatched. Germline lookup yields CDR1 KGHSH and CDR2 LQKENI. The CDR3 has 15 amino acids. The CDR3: CASSPRDRDDYGYTF. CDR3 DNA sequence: TGTGCCAGCTCACCCCGGGACAGGGACGACTATGGCTACACCTTC.

CDR3: CASSPRVTSGKNTGELFF. In nucleotides, the CDR3 is TGTGCCAGCAGCCCCCGGGTTACTAGCGGGAAGAACACCGGGGAGCTGTTTTTT. The chain recombines TRBV11-2 with TRBJ2-2; 10 positions match TRBD2. CDR3 length: 18 residues. V was pared by 5 bases and J by 1 base, with 10 bases of the junction left unmatched. Germline V CDR1 and CDR2: SGHAT, FQNNGV.

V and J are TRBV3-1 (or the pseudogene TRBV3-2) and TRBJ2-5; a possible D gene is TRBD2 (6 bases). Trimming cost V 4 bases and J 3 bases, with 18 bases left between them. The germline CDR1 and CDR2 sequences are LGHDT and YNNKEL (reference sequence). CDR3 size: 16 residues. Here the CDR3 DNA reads TGTGCCAGCAGCCGTGGGGGGACGGTCCGTGAAGAGACCCAGTACTTC. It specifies CASSRGGTVREETQYF.